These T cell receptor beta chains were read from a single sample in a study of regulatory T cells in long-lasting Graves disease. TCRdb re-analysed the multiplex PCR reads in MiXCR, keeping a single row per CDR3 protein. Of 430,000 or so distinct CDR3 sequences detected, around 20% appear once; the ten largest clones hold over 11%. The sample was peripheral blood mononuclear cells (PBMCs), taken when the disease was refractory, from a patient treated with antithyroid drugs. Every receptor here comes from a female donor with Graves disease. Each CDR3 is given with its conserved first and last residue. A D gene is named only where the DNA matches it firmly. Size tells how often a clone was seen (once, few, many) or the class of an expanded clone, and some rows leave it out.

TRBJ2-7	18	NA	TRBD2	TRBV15	TGTGCCACCAGCCGAACGAATAGCGGGAGGGAACGCACCTACGAGCAGTACTTC	CATSRTNSGRERTYEQYF
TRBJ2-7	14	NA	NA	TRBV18	TGTGCCAGCTCGACCGGGACCCAGACCTACGAGCAGTACTTC	CASSTGTQTYEQYF
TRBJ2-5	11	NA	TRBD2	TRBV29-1	TGCAGCGAATTGCGGGGGGAGACCCAGTACTTC	CSELRGETQYF
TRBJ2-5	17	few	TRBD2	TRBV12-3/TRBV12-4	TGTGCCAGCAGTTTGGGACTAGCGGTGGGGTATAGGGAGACCCAGTACTTC	CASSLGLAVGYRETQYF
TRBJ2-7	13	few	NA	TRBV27	TGTGCCAGCAGTTTTCTGGGGGGATACGAGCAGTACTTC	CASSFLGGYEQYF
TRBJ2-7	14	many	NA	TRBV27	TGTGCCAGCAGTCAACAGGGTTTGGCCACCGAGCAGTACTTC	CASSQQGLATEQYF
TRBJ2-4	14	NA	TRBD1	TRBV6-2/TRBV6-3	TGTGCCAGCAGACGCCCCGGGACAGAAAAGTTTCAGTACTTC	CASRRPGTEKFQYF
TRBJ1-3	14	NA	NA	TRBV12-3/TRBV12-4	TGTGCCAGCAGTTCCCCGGGGAGGGAGGACACCATATATTTT	CASSSPGREDTIYF
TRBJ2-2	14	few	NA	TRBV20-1	TGCAGTGCTAGAGCGGGAGTCTTTACCGGGGAGCTGTTTTTT	CSARAGVFTGELFF
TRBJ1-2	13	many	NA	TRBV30	TGTGCCTGGAGTCCCAGCTACAGCGATGGCTACACCTTC	CAWSPSYSDGYTF
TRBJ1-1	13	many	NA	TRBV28	TGTGCCAGCAGTTCGGTTCTTTACACTGAAGCTTTCTTT	CASSSVLYTEAFF
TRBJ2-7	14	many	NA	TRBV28	TGTGCCAGCAGTTTTGAGGGAGGCGTGTACGAGCAGTACTTC	CASSFEGGVYEQYF
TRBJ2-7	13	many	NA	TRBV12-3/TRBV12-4	TGTGCCAGCAGTTTAGGAGGGGGGGCCGAGCAGTACTTC	CASSLGGGAEQYF
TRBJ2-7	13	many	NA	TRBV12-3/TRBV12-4	TGTGCCAGCAGTTTACACAGCTCCTACGAGCAGTACTTC	CASSLHSSYEQYF
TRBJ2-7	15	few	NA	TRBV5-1	TGCGCCAGCAGCCCGGGGGACGGGGGCTCCTACGAGCAGTACTTC	CASSPGDGGSYEQYF
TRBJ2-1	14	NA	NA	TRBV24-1	TGTGCCACCAGTGATTTACGGCTAGCCGGTGAGCAGTTCTTC	CATSDLRLAGEQFF
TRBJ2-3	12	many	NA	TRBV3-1	TGTGCCAGCAGCCCTGACAGAGATACGCAGTATTTT	CASSPDRDTQYF
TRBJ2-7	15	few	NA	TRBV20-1	TGCAGTGCTAGCGCCAGGGACTTCGGCTCCTACGAGCAGTACTTC	CSASARDFGSYEQYF
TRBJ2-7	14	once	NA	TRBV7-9	TGTGCCAGCAGCTTAGCCAGGGAGTCCTACGAGCAGTACTTC	CASSLARESYEQYF
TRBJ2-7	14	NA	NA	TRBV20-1	TGCAGTGCTAGAGACCAGGAGAGCTCCTACGAGCAGTACTTC	CSARDQESSYEQYF
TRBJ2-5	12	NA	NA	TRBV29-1	TGCAGCGCCCGGGTCTCTTCGGAGACCCAGTACTTC	CSARVSSETQYF
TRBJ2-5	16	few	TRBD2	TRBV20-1	TGCAGTGCTAGCCCCCCTAGCGGGAGGGCCGTGGAGACCCAGTACTTC	CSASPPSGRAVETQYF
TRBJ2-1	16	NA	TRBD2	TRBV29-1	TGCAGCGTCCATGACCAAGGGACTAGCGGGAGGAATGAGCAGTTCTTC	CSVHDQGTSGRNEQFF
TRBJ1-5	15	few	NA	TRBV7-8	TGTGCCAGCAGCTTCACCGGACAGCAGAATCAGCCCCAGCATTTT	CASSFTGQQNQPQHF
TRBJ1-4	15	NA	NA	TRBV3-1	TGTGCCAGCAGCCAAGGAGACAGGACTAATGAAAAACTGTTTTTT	CASSQGDRTNEKLFF
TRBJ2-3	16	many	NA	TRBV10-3	TGTGCCATCAGTGAGGGTCCTGGAGGGGACACAGATACGCAGTATTTT	CAISEGPGGDTDTQYF
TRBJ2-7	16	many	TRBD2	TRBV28	TGTGCCAGCAGTGGGACTAGCGGGAGGACTCCCTACGAGCAGTACTTC	CASSGTSGRTPYEQYF
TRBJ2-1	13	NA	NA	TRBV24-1	TGTGCCACCAGCTCTTCAGGGGACAATGAGCAGTTCTTC	CATSSSGDNEQFF
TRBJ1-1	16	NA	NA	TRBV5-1	TGCGCCAGCAGCTTGGCCGGGGCAGGGAGGGACACTGAAGCTTTCTTT	CASSLAGAGRDTEAFF
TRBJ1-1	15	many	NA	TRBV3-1	TGTGCCAGCAGCCAAGAAAACGCCGCGGGCACTGAAGCTTTCTTT	CASSQENAAGTEAFF
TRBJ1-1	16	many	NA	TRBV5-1	TGCGCCAGCAGCTTGGGCAGTCAGGACTATAACACTGAAGCTTTCTTT	CASSLGSQDYNTEAFF
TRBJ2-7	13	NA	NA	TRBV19	TGTGCCAGTAGTACCTACCCCTCTGTCGAGCAGTACTTC	CASSTYPSVEQYF
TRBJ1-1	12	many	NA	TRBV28	TGTGCCAGCAATGATGGGAACACTGAAGCTTTCTTT	CASNDGNTEAFF
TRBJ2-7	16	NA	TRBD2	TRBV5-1	TGCGCCAGCAGTGTACTTGGCGGGAGCGACGTCTACGAGCAGTACTTC	CASSVLGGSDVYEQYF
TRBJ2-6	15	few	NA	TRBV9	TGTGCCAGCAGCATACAGGGTTCTGGGGCCAACGTCCTGACTTTC	CASSIQGSGANVLTF
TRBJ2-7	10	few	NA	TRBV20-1	TGCAGTGCTACGTCCTACGAGCAGTACTTC	CSATSYEQYF
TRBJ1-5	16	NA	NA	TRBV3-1	TGTGCCAGCAGCCAAGGGGTTTCAGGTGGTTATCAGCCCCAGCATTTT	CASSQGVSGGYQPQHF
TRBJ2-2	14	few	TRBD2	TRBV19	TGTGCCAGCGGGACTAGCGGGAGAACCGGGGAGCTGTTTTTT	CASGTSGRTGELFF
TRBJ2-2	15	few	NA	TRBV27	TGTGCCAGCAGTTCCGGGGCCATAAACACCGGGGAGCTGTTTTTT	CASSSGAINTGELFF
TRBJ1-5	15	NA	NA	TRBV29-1	TGCAGCGTCGCCCTTAGTTCTATAGACAATCAGCCCCAGCATTTT	CSVALSSIDNQPQHF
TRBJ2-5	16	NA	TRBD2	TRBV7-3	TGTGCCAGCAGCGGGAGCGGGAGGGCCGTCCAAGAGACCCAGTACTTC	CASSGSGRAVQETQYF
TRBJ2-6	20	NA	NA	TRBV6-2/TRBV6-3	TGTGCCAGCAGTTACGGGGCAGGGAAGACCCTTTTCTCTGGGGCCAACGTCCTGACTTTC	CASSYGAGKTLFSGANVLTF
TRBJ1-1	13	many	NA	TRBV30	TGTGCCTGGAGTAGTTGGGTGAGGACTGAAGCTTTCTTT	CAWSSWVRTEAFF
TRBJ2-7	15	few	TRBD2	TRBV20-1	TGCAGTGCTAGCGGGACTAGCGGGGGGAGCTACGAGCAGTACTTC	CSASGTSGGSYEQYF
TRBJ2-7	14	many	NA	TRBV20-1	TGCAGTGTTATGGGGTGGGGAGGTTCCTACGAGCAGTACTTC	CSVMGWGGSYEQYF
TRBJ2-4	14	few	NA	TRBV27	TGTGCCAGCAGTTTCGGCAGAAATAAAAACATTCAGTACTTC	CASSFGRNKNIQYF
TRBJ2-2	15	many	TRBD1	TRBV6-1	TGTGCCAGCAGGAAGACAGGGGCCAACACCGGGGAGCTGTTTTTT	CASRKTGANTGELFF
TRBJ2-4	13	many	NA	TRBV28	TGTGCCAGCAGTTCCGGGAATCCAATCATTCAGTACTTC	CASSSGNPIIQYF
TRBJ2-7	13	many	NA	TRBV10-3	TGTGCCACGCAGCAGGGAGAGGTCTACGAGCAGTACTTC	CATQQGEVYEQYF
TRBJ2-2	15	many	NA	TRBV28	TGTGCCAGCCTGACACTCCTATCGAACACCGGGGAGCTGTTTTTT	CASLTLLSNTGELFF
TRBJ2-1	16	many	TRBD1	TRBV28	TGTGCCAGCAGCGAACAGGGGATTGGTTCCTACAATGAGCAGTTCTTC	CASSEQGIGSYNEQFF
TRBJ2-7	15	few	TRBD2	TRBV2	TGTGCCAGCAGTCCGCCTCTAGCGGAATCCTACGAGCAGTACTTC	CASSPPLAESYEQYF
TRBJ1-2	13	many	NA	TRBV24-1	TGTGCCACCAGTGATCGACAGGAAAGCGGCTACACCTTC	CATSDRQESGYTF